This TCR beta chain was identified during a study of blood T cell repertoires in COVID-19. Looking at the study overall: Collection of acute and convalescent COVID-19 samples took place in the United States, Italy and Spain. T cells, B-cell-depleted T cells, or PBMCs provided the cDNA or gDNA that served as material.

The J segment lost 4 bases and the V segment lost 6 bases, leaving 4 bases of the junction unmatched. The germline gives CDR1 LGHDT, CDR2 YNNKEL (reference sequence). The CDR3 has 15 residues. In the study's own analysis: Estimates of nucleated cell counts were drawn from the amplification of reference gene primers. Sequencing was performed with immunoSEQ multiplex PCR; in TCRdb, only in-frame clones are kept and a portion is missing. D and trimming were read from the DNA, whereas the V and J calls and clone size are those reported in that table. The sample consists of 250,000 to 300,000 clones, around 83% of them appearing once.

The chain uses TRBV3-1 (or the pseudogene TRBV3-2) and TRBJ2-3; 13 bases are shared with TRBD2. Sequencing input: peripheral blood. The sequence derives from a man between 18 and 35 years old with active or convalescent COVID-19. In DNA, the CDR3 is TGTGCCAGCAGAGCCGGACTAGCGGGGGCAGATACGCAGTATTTT. Its translation: CASRAGLAGADTQYF.